A selection of T cell receptor beta chains follows, all from one sample in a study of control samples from healthy donors and cancer patients. Only in-frame clones appear in the TCRdb table, and some are missing; sequencing was by immunoSEQ multiplex PCR. The table shows about 130,000 clones, with about 95% occurring only once. Sequencing was performed on PBMCs. The receptor source for this set is a man aged 60 to 75 with colorectal cancer. Both conserved end residues are part of each CDR3. Fields, in order: J gene, D gene, V gene, CDR3 protein, CDR3 DNA. A D gene is named only where the DNA matches it firmly.

j_gene: TRBJ1-1; d_gene: -; v_gene: TRBV29-1; CDR3aa: CSVEGLMNTEAFF; CDR3nt: TGCAGCGTTGAGGGACTGATGAACACTGAAGCTTTCTTT
j_gene: TRBJ1-4; d_gene: -; v_gene: TRBV12-3/TRBV12-4; CDR3aa: CASRLGGDEKLFF; CDR3nt: TGTGCCAGCAGATTGGGGGGAGATGAAAAACTGTTTTTT
j_gene: TRBJ1-4; d_gene: -; v_gene: TRBV7-9; CDR3aa: CASSLGFRTEKLFF; CDR3nt: TGTGCCAGCAGCTTAGGATTTAGGACTGAAAAACTGTTTTTT
j_gene: TRBJ2-7; d_gene: -; v_gene: TRBV1; CDR3aa: CTSSQPDWLAVYEQYF; CDR3nt: TGCACCAGCAGCCAGCCGGATTGGCTAGCAGTCTACGAGCAGTACTTC
j_gene: TRBJ2-3; d_gene: TRBD2; v_gene: TRBV30; CDR3aa: CAGGGFTDTQYF; CDR3nt: TGTGCCGGCGGGGGGTTCACAGATACGCAGTATTTT
j_gene: TRBJ2-5; d_gene: TRBD2; v_gene: TRBV5-4; CDR3aa: CASSGGLVVQETQYF; CDR3nt: TGTGCCAGCAGCGGGGGACTAGTAGTCCAAGAGACCCAGTACTTC
j_gene: TRBJ1-6; d_gene: -; v_gene: TRBV30; CDR3aa: CAWSVLSSYNSPLHF; CDR3nt: TGTGCCTGGAGTGTACTCAGCTCCTATAATTCACCCCTCCACTTT
j_gene: TRBJ1-2; d_gene: -; v_gene: TRBV30; CDR3aa: CAWTGRTAYGYTF; CDR3nt: TGTGCCTGGACCGGAAGGACGGCGTATGGCTACACCTTC
j_gene: TRBJ2-5; d_gene: -; v_gene: TRBV18; CDR3aa: CASSRSNSHRLETQYF; CDR3nt: TGTGCCAGCTCACGGTCGAACTCTCACCGACTGGAGACCCAGTACTTC
j_gene: TRBJ2-7; d_gene: TRBD1; v_gene: TRBV9; CDR3aa: CASSVAGQGAAHEQYF; CDR3nt: TGTGCCAGCAGCGTCGCCGGACAGGGGGCGGCCCACGAGCAGTACTTC